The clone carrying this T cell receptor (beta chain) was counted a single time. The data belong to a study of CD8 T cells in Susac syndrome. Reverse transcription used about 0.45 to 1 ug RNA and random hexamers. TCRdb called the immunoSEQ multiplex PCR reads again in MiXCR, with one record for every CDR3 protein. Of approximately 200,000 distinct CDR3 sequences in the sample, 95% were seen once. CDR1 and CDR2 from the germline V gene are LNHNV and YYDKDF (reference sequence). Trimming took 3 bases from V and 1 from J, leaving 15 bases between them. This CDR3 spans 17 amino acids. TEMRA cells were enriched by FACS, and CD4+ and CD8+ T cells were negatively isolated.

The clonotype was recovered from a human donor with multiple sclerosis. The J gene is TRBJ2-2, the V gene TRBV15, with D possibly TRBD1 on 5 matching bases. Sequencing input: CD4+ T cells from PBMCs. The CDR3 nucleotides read TGTGCCACCAGCAGGCCTTCAGGGCAGTTGAACACCGGGGAGCTGTTTTTT. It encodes CATSRPSGQLNTGELFF.